Listed below are T cell receptor beta chains from one sample, sequenced in a study of T cells in Graves' hyperthyroidism and ophthalmopathy. One entry per CDR3 protein results from TCRdb running MiXCR on the multiplex PCR reads. The top ten hold roughly 8.5% of the sample, which has some 300,000 distinct CDR3 sequences, roughly 13% seen once. Sequencing used blood. The receptors derive from a woman in her twenties or thirties with Graves' hyperthyroidism that later progressed to Graves' ophthalmopathy. Each CDR3 is given with its conserved first and last residue. A D gene is named only where the DNA matches it firmly. Part of the rows lack a size; the others show once, few, many or a class for expanded clones.

TGTGCTAGTGGTACTGGGACTAGCCTCCAAGAGACCCAGTACTTC,CASGTGTSLQETQYF,TRBV12-5,TRBD2,many,TRBJ2-5
TGTGCCAGCAGCCCCGAAGGGACAGGGGGCTACGAGCAGTACTTC,CASSPEGTGGYEQYF,TRBV11-2,TRBD1,many,TRBJ2-7
TGTGCCAGCAGCTACGGGACTAGCGAGAGCTCCTACAATGAGCAGTTCTTC,CASSYGTSESSYNEQFF,TRBV7-3,TRBD2,many,TRBJ2-1
TGTGCCAGTAGGGCTCTAGCGGGAGGATGGTACAATGAGCAGTTCTTC,CASRALAGGWYNEQFF,TRBV19,TRBD2,many,TRBJ2-1
TGTGCCAGCAGTCAACTAGGGACTAGCGGGAGAGAGGAGACCCAGTACTTC,CASSQLGTSGREETQYF,TRBV28,TRBD2,many,TRBJ2-5
TGCAGTCCCGAGGCTAGAGCTAGCGGGAGCCCAGATACGCAGTATTTT,CSPEARASGSPDTQYF,TRBV20-1,TRBD2,many,TRBJ2-3
TGTGCCAGCAGCCCGCTAGGGCCCTATCAAGAGACCCAGTACTTC,CASSPLGPYQETQYF,TRBV7-2,NA,many,TRBJ2-5
TGTGCCAGCACCCTAGGGGGCTGGGACAATGAGCAGTTCTTC,CASTLGGWDNEQFF,TRBV12-3/TRBV12-4,TRBD1,many,TRBJ2-1
TGTGCCAGCAGCTTAGGGACAACTAGCACAGATACGCAGTATTTT,CASSLGTTSTDTQYF,TRBV7-2,NA,many,TRBJ2-3
TGTGCCAGCAGTTTCCGATGGGGCAGTTCGGTCTCTGGGGCCAACGTCCTGACTTTC,CASSFRWGSSVSGANVLTF,TRBV28,NA,many,TRBJ2-6
TGTGCCAGCAGCCAAGCGCCCGGACTACTAGCGGGAGTCGGGGAGCTGTTTTTT,CASSQAPGLLAGVGELFF,TRBV14,TRBD2,many,TRBJ2-2
TGTGCCAGCAGCGGTAGCGGGAGGACAAGCACAGATACGCAGTATTTT,CASSGSGRTSTDTQYF,TRBV9,TRBD2,few,TRBJ2-3
TGCCAATCTAGGGGCCCAAGGGATGGCTACACCTTC,CQSRGPRDGYTF,TRBV10-3,NA,few,TRBJ1-2
TGTGCCAGCAGTTACACGGTCGACTCTGGAAACACCATATATTTT,CASSYTVDSGNTIYF,TRBV6-2/TRBV6-3,NA,NA,TRBJ1-3
TGTGCCAGCAGTTACTCGTACAGGGGGAACTATGGCTACACCTTC,CASSYSYRGNYGYTF,TRBV6-5,TRBD1,NA,TRBJ1-2
TGCAGTGCCGCGGATCCAGGTCAGCCCCAGCATTTT,CSAADPGQPQHF,TRBV20-1,NA,many,TRBJ1-5
TGTGCCAGCAGCCGACGGGGAAACTCCTACGAGCAGTACTTC,CASSRRGNSYEQYF,TRBV13,NA,many,TRBJ2-7
TGCAGCGTTCGAGAGGTCTCTGGAAACACCATATATTTT,CSVREVSGNTIYF,TRBV29-1,NA,NA,TRBJ1-3
TGCGCCAGCAGCCAACCCGAGGGAAACGAGCAGTACTTC,CASSQPEGNEQYF,TRBV4-1,NA,few,TRBJ2-7
TGTGCCAGCAGCGTAGGCAACCTGGAGGACACCATATATTTT,CASSVGNLEDTIYF,TRBV9,NA,NA,TRBJ1-3
TGTGCCAGCAGCTTGGCGGCTAGCGCGTCCTACGAGCAGTACTTC,CASSLAASASYEQYF,TRBV5-4,NA,NA,TRBJ2-7
TGTGCCAGCAGCGACTTTAGCCCCCGAGAGTTCTTC,CASSDFSPREFF,TRBV6-2/TRBV6-3,NA,many,TRBJ2-1